Sequencing of this T cell receptor beta chain was carried out in a study of T-cell memory formation after mild COVID-19. There are a few counts of this clonotype. From the 5' RACE reads, TCRdb called clonotypes with MiXCR, one entry per CDR3 protein. Here the sample spans 100,000 or so distinct CDR3 sequences, 11% being singletons. CDR1 is MNHNY and CDR2 is SVGAGI in the germline V gene (reference sequence). Trimming removed 2 bases at V and 2 bases at J, with 22 bases between. This CDR3 has 18 residues. V is TRBV6-6 and J is TRBJ2-7, with D tentatively TRBD1 or TRBD2 (6 bases each). The receptor's source is a young man who had mild COVID-19 (a few samples of this study predate the infection). Cell type and time point are not known. Material for sequencing was PBMCs or a T cell subset sorted from them (not recorded which). The CDR3: CASSYQDSARGLAYEQYF. As DNA, the CDR3 is TGTGCCAGCAGTTACCAAGATTCGGCTCGGGGGCTAGCCTACGAGCAGTACTTC.